This TCR beta chain was sequenced in a study of CD8+ T cells in alopecia areata. Alopecia areata patients provided lesional scalp punch biopsies and peripheral blood, both collected for the study. The CDR3 is 15 residues long. Germline CDR1 reads MNHEY; CDR2 reads SVGAGI. V was clipped by 5 bases and J by 1 base, with 14 bases between them. Following extraction, RNA underwent reverse transcription to cDNA, which served as the sequencing template. The protocol was immunoSEQ multiplex PCR, while the TCRdb copy is restricted to in-frame clones and leaves out a portion. This table holds over 100,000 clones, roughly 50% found once.

This clonotype was sampled from a human donor with alopecia areata. J is TRBJ1-2 and V is TRBV6-5; D unresolved. The sample in question was CD8+ T cells sorted from blood, obtained at week 0. CDR3 coding DNA: TGTGCCAGCAGTCTCCGACGGCGACTTAACTATGGCTACACCTTC. It yields the protein CASSLRRRLNYGYTF.